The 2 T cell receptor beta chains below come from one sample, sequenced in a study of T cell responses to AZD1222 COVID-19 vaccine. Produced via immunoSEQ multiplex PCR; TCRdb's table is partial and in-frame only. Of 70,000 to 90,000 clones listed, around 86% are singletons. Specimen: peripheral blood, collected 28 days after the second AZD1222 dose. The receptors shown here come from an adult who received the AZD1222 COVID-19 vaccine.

CDR3 sequence (DNA): TGTGCCAGCAGCCAAGATCCCACGGTGAACACTGAAGCTTTCTTT. It yields the protein CASSQDPTVNTEAFF. The J gene is TRBJ1-1, the V gene TRBV4-2; the D is unclear. V shed 0 bases and J shed 0 bases, with 8 bases lying between them. Germline lookup yields CDR1 LGHNA and CDR2 YNFKEQ. CDR3 length: 15 amino acids.

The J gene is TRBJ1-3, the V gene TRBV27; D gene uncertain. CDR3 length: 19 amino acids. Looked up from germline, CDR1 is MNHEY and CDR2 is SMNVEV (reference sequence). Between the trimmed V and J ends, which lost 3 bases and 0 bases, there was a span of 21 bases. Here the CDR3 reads CASSFSFFLRGPSGNTIYF. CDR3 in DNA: TGTGCCAGCAGTTTCTCTTTCTTTCTCCGGGGTCCCTCTGGAAACACCATATATTTT.